This TCR beta chain was documented in a study of T cell responses to AZD1222 COVID-19 vaccine. Study observations and caveats: Just a handful of AZD1222 recipients tested seropositive at baseline. Females made up more of the donors, who were largely white British, and clonal diversity may have come out too low.

This clone was recorded once. What it binds is unknown. Trimming pared 5 bases from V and 4 bases from J, leaving 18 bases between. The CDR3 covers 16 residues. The germline V gene encodes CDR1 SGHVS and CDR2 FNYEAQ. Second-dose recipients at about 4 or about 12 weeks were treated as one pooled group. Using immunoSEQ multiplex PCR, the repertoire was profiled, and TCRdb retains in-frame clones only, with some absent. The table includes about 110,000 clones, about 94% detected once. Source: peripheral blood, taken 28 days after the second AZD1222 dose. V and J are TRBV7-6 and TRBJ2-1, with TRBD2 as a possible D gene (6 bases). The sequence derives from an adult who received the AZD1222 COVID-19 vaccine. The CDR3 region has the DNA TGTGCCAGCAGCCCCTGGGGGGAAGACTATTACAATGAGCAGTTCTTC. The encoded protein is CASSPWGEDYYNEQFF.